Listed below are T cell receptor beta chains from one sample, sequenced in a study of shared clonotypes between healthy human individuals. Libraries were prepared by immunoSEQ multiplex PCR; TCRdb keeps only in-frame clonotypes and omits some of them. The profile shows fewer than 1.8 million clones, less than 99% of them singletons. The sequencing input was naive CD4+ T cells sorted from blood. The receptor source for this set is a man aged 30-40 years in good health. The CDR3 runs from the conserved cysteine through the conserved F or W.

length	J	V	CDR3
15	TRBJ2-7	TRBV28	CASSIPRGGTYEQYF
15	TRBJ2-1	TRBV18	CASSPLAGGIDEQFF
11	TRBJ1-2	TRBV29-1	CSVALPGGYTF
16	TRBJ2-5	TRBV15	CATSRAGAKGQETQYF
18	TRBJ1-4	TRBV5-1	CASMMGAAGDLRSEKLFF
17	TRBJ2-1	TRBV18	CASSPQGLASVVVEQFF
19	TRBJ2-1	TRBV6-1	CASSETLGPRGESYNEQFF
12	TRBJ1-2	TRBV9	CASSVGAGSYTF
15	TRBJ1-1	TRBV7-9	CASSLIAGLNTEAFF
16	TRBJ2-7	TRBV11-2	CASSPTEAGGLYEQYF
15	TRBJ2-7	TRBV14	CASSQQGQVNSEQYF
16	TRBJ2-1	TRBV5-1	CASSLAASGSYNEQFF
15	TRBJ2-5	TRBV9	CASSVAPGVQETQYF
14	TRBJ1-5	TRBV11-2	CASSQNDRGWPQHF
16	TRBJ2-1	TRBV5-5	CASSWDSGRDGNEQFF
14	TRBJ1-3	TRBV7-8	CASSLTQNGNTIYF
16	TRBJ2-2	TRBV5-4	CASSLVGSALTGELFF
15	TRBJ2-7	TRBV29-1	CSVGFDRLVFYEQYF
14	TRBJ2-2	TRBV29-1	CSAGGGGETGELFF
17	TRBJ1-3	TRBV5-1	CASSPMSWQFGGNTIYF
15	TRBJ2-7	TRBV7-6	CASSLTSGSSYEQYF
16	TRBJ2-7	TRBV5-4	CASSLHRGQGKYEQYF
15	TRBJ2-1	TRBV7-2	CASSLGLGAVDEQFF
17	TRBJ2-2	TRBV11-2	CASSPRTSGPNTGELFF
15	TRBJ2-5	TRBV7-2	CASSTGRVSQETQYF
14	TRBJ1-4	TRBV5-4	CASRPEGGGEKLFF
14	TRBJ2-7	TRBV27	CASSLSERSQPKDF
15	TRBJ1-5	TRBV7-2	CASSLWSRGNQPQHF
14	TRBJ1-3	TRBV5-1	CASSLDRGGNTIYF
13	TRBJ1-4	TRBV6-5	CASSRNLNEKLFF
12	TRBJ2-7	TRBV5-4	CASSLDVYEQYF
13	TRBJ1-5	TRBV25-1	CASSRHSNQPQHF
19	TRBJ2-6	TRBV4-1	CASSQVLRVPLSGANVLTF
14	TRBJ2-2	TRBV5-1	CASNQPGRTGELFF
13	TRBJ2-7	TRBV6-5	CASSSITGSEQYF
11	TRBJ2-7	TRBV6-1	CASSVGYEQYF
14	TRBJ1-5	TRBV5-1	CASSLVGGNQPQHF
15	TRBJ2-7	TRBV5-1	CASSWGTSADYEQYF
14	TRBJ2-1	TRBV7-2	CASSLELAGNEQFF
15	TRBJ2-1	TRBV6-5	CASMSRTRGMDEQFF
16	TRBJ1-5	TRBV28	CASSLAGGLVNQPQHF
20	TRBJ2-7	TRBV7-8	CASSLAAGQGPLLSSYEQYF
17	TRBJ1-5	TRBV9	CASSEGMDTRVDQPQHF
14	TRBJ1-3	TRBV10-3	CAISLSGSGNTIYF
14	TRBJ1-1	TRBV18	CASSPNRLNTEAFF